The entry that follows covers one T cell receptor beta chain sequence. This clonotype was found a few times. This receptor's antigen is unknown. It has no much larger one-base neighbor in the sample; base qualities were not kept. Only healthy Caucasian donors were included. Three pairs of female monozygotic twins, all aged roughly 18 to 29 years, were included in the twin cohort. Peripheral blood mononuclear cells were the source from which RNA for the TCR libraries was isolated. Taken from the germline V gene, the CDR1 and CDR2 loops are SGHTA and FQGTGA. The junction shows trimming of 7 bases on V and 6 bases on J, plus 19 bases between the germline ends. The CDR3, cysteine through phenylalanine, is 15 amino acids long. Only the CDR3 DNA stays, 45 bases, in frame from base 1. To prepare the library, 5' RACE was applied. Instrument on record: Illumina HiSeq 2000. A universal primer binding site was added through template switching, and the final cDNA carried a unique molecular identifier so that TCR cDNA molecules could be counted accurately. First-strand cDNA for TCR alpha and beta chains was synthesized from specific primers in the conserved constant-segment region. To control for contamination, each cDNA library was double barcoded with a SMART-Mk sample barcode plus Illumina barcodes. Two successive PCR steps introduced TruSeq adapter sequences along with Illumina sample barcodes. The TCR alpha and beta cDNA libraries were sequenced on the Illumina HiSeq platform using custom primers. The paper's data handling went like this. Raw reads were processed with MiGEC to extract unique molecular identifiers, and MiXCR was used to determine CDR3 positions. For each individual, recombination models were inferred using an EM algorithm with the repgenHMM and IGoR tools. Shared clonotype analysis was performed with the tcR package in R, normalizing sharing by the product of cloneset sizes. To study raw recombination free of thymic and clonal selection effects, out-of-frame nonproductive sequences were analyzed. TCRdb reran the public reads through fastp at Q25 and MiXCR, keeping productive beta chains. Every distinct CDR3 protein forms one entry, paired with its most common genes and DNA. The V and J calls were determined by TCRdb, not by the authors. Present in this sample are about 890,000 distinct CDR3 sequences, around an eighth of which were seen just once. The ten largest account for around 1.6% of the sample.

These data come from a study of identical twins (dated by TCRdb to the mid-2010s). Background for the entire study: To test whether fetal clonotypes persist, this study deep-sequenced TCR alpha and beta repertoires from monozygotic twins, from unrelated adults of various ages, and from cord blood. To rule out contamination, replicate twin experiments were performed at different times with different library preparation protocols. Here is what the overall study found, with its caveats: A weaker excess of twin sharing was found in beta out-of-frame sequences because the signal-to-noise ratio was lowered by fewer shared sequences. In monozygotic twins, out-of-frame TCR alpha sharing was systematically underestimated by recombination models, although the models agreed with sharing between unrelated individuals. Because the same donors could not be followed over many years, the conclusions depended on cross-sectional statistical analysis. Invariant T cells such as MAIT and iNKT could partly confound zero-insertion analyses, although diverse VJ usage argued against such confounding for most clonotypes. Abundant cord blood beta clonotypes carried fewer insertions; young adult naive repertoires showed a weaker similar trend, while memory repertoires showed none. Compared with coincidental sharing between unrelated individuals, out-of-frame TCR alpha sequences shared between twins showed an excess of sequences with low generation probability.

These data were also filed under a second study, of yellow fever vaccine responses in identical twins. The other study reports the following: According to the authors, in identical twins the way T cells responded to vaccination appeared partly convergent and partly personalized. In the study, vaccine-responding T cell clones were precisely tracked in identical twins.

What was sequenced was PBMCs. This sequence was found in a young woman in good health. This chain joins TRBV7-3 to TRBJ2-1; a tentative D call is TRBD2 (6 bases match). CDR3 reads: CASNLGGLSSNEQFF. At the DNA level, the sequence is TGTGCCAGCAACTTGGGGGGATTATCCAGCAATGAGCAGTTCTTC.